These T cell receptor beta chains were read from a single sample in a study of shared clonotypes between healthy human individuals. Only in-frame clones appear in the TCRdb table, and some are missing; sequencing was by immunoSEQ multiplex PCR. The repertoire has 2.3 million or so clones, 93% of them found once; the top ten carry approximately 0.4%. The sample consisted of naive CD4+ T cells from PBMCs. Source of these receptors: a man younger than 35 in good health. Some clones in this sample may be carry-over from other donors' samples. CDR3s include the opening cysteine and the closing phenylalanine or tryptophan. A D gene is named only where the DNA matches it firmly. The size entry is marked missing in some rows and otherwise reads once, few, many or a size class.

TRBJ1-1	NA	NA	19	TRBV28	TGTGCCAGCAGTCATGACAGTAGGGCACTAAGACCAAAGAACACTGAAGCTTTCTTT	CASSHDSRALRPKNTEAFF
TRBJ1-2	NA	NA	12	TRBV19	TGTGCCAGTAGTCCGGGACTCTATGGCTACACCTTC	CASSPGLYGYTF
TRBJ2-5	NA	NA	15	TRBV10-3	TGTGCCATCAGTGAGTCGATTTCGGGACAAGAGACCCAGTACTTC	CAISESISGQETQYF
TRBJ1-4	NA	NA	17	TRBV12-5	TGTGCTAGTGGTTTGGTGGGAGACTTCGCAACTAATGAAAAACTGTTTTTT	CASGLVGDFATNEKLFF
TRBJ2-3	NA	once	13	TRBV5-1	TGCGCCAGCAGCCAAGGACCGACAGATACGCAGTATTTT	CASSQGPTDTQYF
TRBJ2-2	NA	NA	16	TRBV18	TGTGCCAGCTCACCCTGGGGCCCTCGGGCCACCGGGGAGCTGTTTTTT	CASSPWGPRATGELFF
TRBJ1-2	NA	NA	17	TRBV5-1	TGCGCCAACCTTTACCGGGACTCCCGAAGCGGTTTGGCTGGCTACACCTTC	CANLYRDSRSGLAGYTF
TRBJ2-2	NA	NA	15	TRBV4-2	TGTGCCAGCAGCCAACGACTCCTTACATCCGGGGAGCTGTTTTTT	CASSQRLLTSGELFF
TRBJ2-5	NA	NA	15	TRBV6-1	TGTGCCAGCAGTTCGGAAACAGGGATTGTGGAGACCCAGTACTTC	CASSSETGIVETQYF
TRBJ2-7	NA	NA	14	TRBV7-2	TGTGCCAGCAGCTTACTTCGGGAAGGGTACGAGCAGTACTTC	CASSLLREGYEQYF
TRBJ1-1	NA	NA	13	TRBV7-2	TGTGCCAGCAGTAGGGACGGCACGATTGAAGCTTTCTTT	CASSRDGTIEAFF
TRBJ2-2	NA	NA	16	TRBV6-1	TGTGCCAGCAGTGCTCGGTCTGTAACTAACACCGGGGAGCTGTTTTTT	CASSARSVTNTGELFF
TRBJ2-1	NA	NA	16	TRBV11-2	TGTGCCAGCAGCCTTGGTTCCGTGGCGGGGTACAATGAGCAGTTCTTC	CASSLGSVAGYNEQFF
TRBJ1-5	TRBD1	NA	13	TRBV6-6	TGTGCCAGCACCCAACAGGGGTACCAGCCCCAGCATTTT	CASTQQGYQPQHF
TRBJ1-3	NA	NA	18	TRBV5-6	TGTGCCAGCACCACTCTGACGGGGCAGGGCTTCTCTGGAAACACCATATATTTT	CASTTLTGQGFSGNTIYF
TRBJ1-4	TRBD1	NA	16	TRBV5-1	TGCGCCAGCAGCCCGTTAAGCGGGACAGGCAATGAAAAACTGTTTTTT	CASSPLSGTGNEKLFF
TRBJ1-4	NA	once	15	TRBV18	TGTGCCAGCTCACCAAGAACAGGGCCTAATGAAAAACTGTTTTTT	CASSPRTGPNEKLFF
TRBJ1-4	TRBD1	NA	14	TRBV27	TGTGCCAGCAGTTTGGGCAGGGGGGGTGAAAAACTGTTTTTT	CASSLGRGGEKLFF
TRBJ1-5	NA	NA	16	TRBV7-2	TGTGCCAGCAGCCTAAGCGCAGGGGACCCCCCGATGCCCCAGCATTTT	CASSLSAGDPPMPQHF
TRBJ2-2	TRBD2	once	17	TRBV27	TGTGCCAGCAGTTTGGTCGCGCTAGCGGGAGGGGACGGGGAGCTGTTTTTT	CASSLVALAGGDGELFF
TRBJ2-1	TRBD2	NA	15	TRBV18	TGTGCCAGCTCCCTCGGCGGACTAGCCTACAATGAGCAGTTCTTC	CASSLGGLAYNEQFF
TRBJ1-2	NA	NA	13	TRBV5-5	TGTGCCAGCAGCACGTGGGTGGGAAGCGGCTACACCTTC	CASSTWVGSGYTF
TRBJ2-3	TRBD2	once	15	TRBV5-8	TGTGCCAGCAGCTTGGGGACTAGCGGAGGGGATACGCAGTATTTT	CASSLGTSGGDTQYF
TRBJ2-1	NA	NA	14	TRBV29-1	TGCAGCGTTCTGGGCGGGGATTCCTACAATGAGCAGTTCTTC	CSVLGGDSYNEQFF
TRBJ2-5	TRBD2	NA	16	TRBV7-7	TGTGCCAGCAGCTTTGGAGCGGGAGGGCCCCTAGAGACCCAGTACTTC	CASSFGAGGPLETQYF
TRBJ2-1	TRBD2	NA	14	TRBV18	TGTGCCAGCTCCCAGGGACTAGCGAGGGATGAGCAGTTCTTC	CASSQGLARDEQFF
TRBJ2-7	TRBD2	NA	15	TRBV4-3	TGCGCCAGCAGCCAAGAGACTAGCCAAGTGTACGAGCAGTACTTC	CASSQETSQVYEQYF
TRBJ1-1	NA	NA	12	TRBV28	TGTGCCAGCAAGGGATTGAACACTGAAGCTTTCTTT	CASKGLNTEAFF
TRBJ2-7	NA	NA	16	TRBV5-1	TGCGCCAGCAGCTTAATTCCGGGACGGAGCTCCTACGAGCAGTACTTC	CASSLIPGRSSYEQYF
TRBJ2-5	NA	once	14	TRBV7-9	TGTGCCAGCAGCACGAGTAACATATGGGAGACCCAGTACTTC	CASSTSNIWETQYF
TRBJ1-2	TRBD1	NA	14	TRBV18	TGTGCCAGCTCACCGACGACAGGGGACTATGGCTACACCTTC	CASSPTTGDYGYTF
TRBJ1-2	NA	NA	10	TRBV28	TGTGCCAGCAGTTCCTATGGCTACACCTTC	CASSSYGYTF
TRBJ2-2	NA	once	15	TRBV6-5	TGTGCCAGCAGTTACCGGGGTCCGAACACCGGGGAGCTGTTTTTT	CASSYRGPNTGELFF
TRBJ2-7	NA	once	18	TRBV21-1	TGTGCCAGCAGCAAACTTCCTCACAGGGTATTATGGCCCTACGAGCAGTACTTC	CASSKLPHRVLWPYEQYF
TRBJ1-6	NA	NA	15	TRBV5-1	TGCGCCAGCAGCTTGGTAGGCCGCCTTAATTCACCCCTCCACTTT	CASSLVGRLNSPLHF